This note documents a single T cell receptor (beta chain) sequence. Its cognate antigen is unknown. Clones were read by immunoSEQ multiplex PCR, and TCRdb kept only the in-frame ones, dropping some. The sample comprises 77,000 or so clones, under 90% of which are singletons, and 0.79% rests with the top ten. This entry comes from a study of T cell clones after liver transplantation. Whole-study context: Three of the eight recipients were HCV-positive; the rest had non-autoimmune, non-viral transplant indications. Samples came pre-transplant, pre-randomization before withdrawal, and post-randomization after withdrawal ended.

Overall study findings and caveats: Graft donor-reactive T cells may have migrated into the graft rather than being deleted.

The V gene end was trimmed by 6 bases and the J gene end by 1 base; junction bases not matched to a gene: 1. The length of the CDR3 is 13 residues. From germline, CDR1 is KGHSH and CDR2 LQKENI. Material: CD4+ T cells from blood, obtained 12 months after liver transplant. The receptor was derived from a human patient who received a liver transplant. Some T cells may trace back to the graft donor. The V gene is TRBV18, the J gene TRBJ1-1; 8 bases match TRBD1. The CDR3 sequence is CASSGQGNTEAFF. Here the CDR3 DNA reads TGTGCCAGCTCCGGACAGGGGAACACTGAAGCTTTCTTT.